This TCR beta chain appears in the sequencing data of a study of blood T cell repertoires in COVID-19. Study as a whole: Spain, Italy and the United States supplied samples that represented acute and convalescent COVID-19. PBMCs, B-cell-depleted T cells, or T cells were the source of the cDNA or gDNA that made up the material.

This CDR3 is built from 13 residues. Deletions cut 5 bases from V and 0 bases from J, with 8 bases between. Germline-derived CDR1 and CDR2 are MNHEY and SVGEGT. Study processing details: Researchers report that nucleated cell counts were estimated from reference gene primer amplification. Assay used: immunoSEQ multiplex PCR; TCRdb lists only in-frame clones, some missing. V and J calls and clone size are those listed in that table; D and trimming were worked out from the DNA. The table lists more than 250,000 clones, roughly 84% of them singletons, with 1% in the top ten. This clonotype originated in a man aged 45-65 years with active or convalescent COVID-19. The specimen was peripheral blood. The chain is built from TRBV6-2 or TRBV6-3 and TRBJ2-7; D call uncertain. The CDR3 region has the DNA TGTGCCAGCAGTCTCGTGTCCTCCTACGAGCAGTACTTC. As protein: CASSLVSSYEQYF.